Sequencing of this TCR beta chain was carried out in a study of T cell repertoires in cytomegalovirus infection. Turning to the study itself: Public signatures in TCR beta pointed to CMV infection and matching HLA type. General study points: Predominance within the ex vivo response was attributable to HLA-C-restricted CMV-specific TCR beta clonotypes. CMV carriers with the relevant HLA were identified by cumulative public TCR beta family frequency.

The germline V and J ends were trimmed by 4 bases and 7 bases, with 10 bases remaining between them. Germline V CDR1 and CDR2: MNHEY, SMNVEV (reference sequence). This CDR3 has 13 amino acids. TCRdb independently ran MiXCR on the reads; one entry per CDR3 protein. The sample consists of 830,000 or so distinct CDR3 sequences, roughly 33% of them appearing once. In its sample, this clonotype was seen a few times. Its antigen is still unknown. This material consisted of cultured CD8+ T cells from PBMCs, taken from culture after CMV antigen stimulation. The receptor was isolated from a human donor in good health (CMV status not recorded). Some clones in this sample may be carry-over from other donors' samples. V gene TRBV27 combines with J gene TRBJ2-2, with D maybe TRBD2 (5 bases). Here the CDR3 reads CASSSASNGELFF. The CDR3 coding sequence is TGTGCCAGCAGTTCAGCTAGCAACGGGGAGCTGTTTTTT.